This T cell receptor beta chain was documented in a study of T cell responses to AZD1222 COVID-19 vaccine. Worth noting for this clone: Its antigen is undetermined.

This CDR3 has 11 amino acids. Between the trimmed V and J ends, which lost 3 bases and 2 bases, there was a span of 1 base. CDR1 and CDR2 (germline): GTSNPN, SVGIG (reference sequence). The protocol was immunoSEQ multiplex PCR, while the TCRdb copy is restricted to in-frame clones and leaves out a portion. The top ten clones hold around a fifth of a sample with about 63,000 clones, 85% of them seen once. Whole-study results and caveats: The peak T cell response came first, and repertoires were sampled only after it.

The sequenced sample was peripheral blood, obtained on day 0 of AZD1222 vaccination. The genes are TRBV30 and TRBJ2-2, with no clear D. This receptor was taken from an adult in good health. In DNA, the CDR3 is TGTGCCTGGAGAAACACCGGGGAGCTGTTTTTT. This codes for CAWRNTGELFF.